The entry below gives a single T cell receptor beta chain sequence along with its context. Antigen specificity is unknown. Germline V gene data show CDR1 as SGHKS and CDR2 as YYEKEE (reference sequence). There are 15 residues in the CDR3. Germline trimming cut 4 bases from V and 0 bases from J; bases unmatched to any gene: 3. The data are from a study of T cell responses to AZD1222 COVID-19 vaccine. Broader study findings: Two AZD1222 administrations were followed by greater Spike-specific TCR breadth and depth. Spike as a whole was targeted by vaccine-associated CD4 TCRs, dominant at 160-218 and 743-854. All repertoire sampling was performed exclusively after the peak T cell response.

TCRdb's copy holds only in-frame clones and misses some; the assay was immunoSEQ multiplex PCR. The sample yields 150,000 to 180,000 clones, approximately 87% seen once. This TCR was sampled from an adult in good health. Sequences were derived from peripheral blood, sampled on day 0 of MenACWY control vaccination. The gene calls are TRBV5-5 and TRBJ2-2, with 7 positions matching TRBD1. The CDR3 reads CASSPTGSNTGELFF. As DNA, the CDR3 is TGTGCCAGCAGCCCGACAGGGTCGAACACCGGGGAGCTGTTTTTT.